This T cell receptor (beta chain) was sequenced in a study of shared clonotypes between healthy human individuals. Regarding the study as a whole: Among the subsets, naive ones generally showed larger estimated richness than memory ones. Even with large depth, rarefaction showed that sorted-subset sequencing was incomplete.

The investigators split CD4+ cells into a CD45RA+ naive subset and a CD45RA-negative memory subset. There are 14 residues in the CDR3. Germline CDR1 is SGHVS and CDR2 is FNYEAQ. The germline V and J ends were trimmed by 5 bases and 1 base, with 8 bases remaining between them. The method was immunoSEQ multiplex PCR; TCRdb's version includes in-frame clones alone and lacks a portion of them. The sample includes 1 million to 1.3 million clones, approximately 80% of them seen just once. On this clone: The antigen remains undetermined.

What was sequenced was memory CD4+ T cells from PBMCs. Subset in this sample: CD45RA-negative fraction. This chain joins TRBV7-6 and TRBJ2-2; D possibly corresponds to TRBD1 (5 bases). The clonotype originates from a man aged 18 to 30 in good health. Some clones in this sample may be carry-over from other donors' samples. CDR3 amino acids: CASSRQGNTGELFF. CDR3 bases: TGTGCCAGCAGCCGCCAGGGGAACACCGGGGAGCTGTTTTTT. Using reference TRBV7-6 and TRBJ2-2 for the parts outside the CDR3, the full variable domain is GAGVSQSPRYKVTKRGQDVALRCDPISGHVSLYWYRQALGQGPEFLTYFNYEAQQDKSGLPNDRFSAERPEGSISTLTIQRTEQRDSAMYRCASSRQGNTGELFFGEGSRLTVL.